The entry below gives a single T cell receptor beta chain sequence along with its context. What it recognizes is unknown. The data are from a study of CD8+ T cells in alopecia areata. Study-wide points: Possibly as an HLA-related effect, TCR sharing across patients appeared less clear than in mice. There were also resident alphabeta T cells of normal skin sequenced in scalp samples. Lesional scalp, notably in alopecia totalis/universalis, had clonality above that of normal scalp.

Following RNA extraction, reverse transcription yielded cDNA that acted as the sequencing template. Data came from immunoSEQ multiplex PCR; TCRdb stores just in-frame clones and leaves some out. This table holds 150,000 to 200,000 clones, around 57% found once. The clonotype was recovered from a human donor in good health. The source material was CD4+ T cells sorted from blood.

The CDR3 reads CSVPGSYEQYF. In DNA, the CDR3 is TGCAGCGTTCCGGGGTCCTACGAGCAGTACTTC. This chain connects TRBV29-1 to TRBJ2-7, with TRBD2 as a possible D gene (5 bases). CDR3 length equals 11 residues. Trimming left V 5 bases short and J 1 base short, with 6 bases between. Germline V gives CDR1 SQVTM, CDR2 ANQGSEA.